Listed below are T cell receptor beta chains from one sample, sequenced in a study of T cell responses to AZD1222 COVID-19 vaccine. Assay used: immunoSEQ multiplex PCR; TCRdb lists only in-frame clones, some missing. The table lists under 200,000 clones, 92% of them singletons. This specimen consisted of peripheral blood, obtained 28 days after the second AZD1222 dose. The receptor source for this set is an adult who received the AZD1222 COVID-19 vaccine. Each CDR3 is given with its conserved first and last residue. The size of a clone is reported for some rows only, either as once, few or many, or as a class for expanded clones.

clone size	V gene	CDR3 length	J gene	CDR3 protein
few	TRBV28	14	TRBJ2-1	CASSPPSEGYEQFF
.	TRBV7-2	14	TRBJ1-6	CASSLDGPRSPLHF
.	TRBV7-2	17	TRBJ2-5	CASSLASSGGAEETQYF
.	TRBV6-5	13	TRBJ1-2	CASRMTGLSGYTF
.	TRBV7-2	14	TRBJ2-1	CASSPSGSYNEQFF
.	TRBV20-1	11	TRBJ2-5	CSARPEETQYF
.	TRBV7-2	14	TRBJ1-5	CASSSDSSNQPQHF
.	TRBV5-5	19	TRBJ2-1	CASSFRLAGAQSSYNEQFF
.	TRBV4-2	12	TRBJ1-2	CASSKGGYGYTF
.	TRBV27	14	TRBJ2-3	CASSGTSGRDTQYF
.	TRBV6-6	15	TRBJ1-1	CASSYRGQSKPEAFF
.	TRBV19	15	TRBJ2-5	CASSIASGGQETQYF
.	TRBV4-1	16	TRBJ1-2	CASSQDLVRGGYGYTF
.	TRBV27	13	TRBJ1-2	CATLGTGRYGYTF
.	TRBV30	12	TRBJ2-7	CAWNRGAYEQYF
.	TRBV7-9	12	TRBJ1-6	CASSSGGAPLHF
.	TRBV4-3	13	TRBJ2-5	CASSQSGLETQYF
.	TRBV19	14	TRBJ1-5	CASSIVHSNQPQHF
.	TRBV6-2/TRBV6-3	12	TRBJ1-1	CASSQGLNGAFF